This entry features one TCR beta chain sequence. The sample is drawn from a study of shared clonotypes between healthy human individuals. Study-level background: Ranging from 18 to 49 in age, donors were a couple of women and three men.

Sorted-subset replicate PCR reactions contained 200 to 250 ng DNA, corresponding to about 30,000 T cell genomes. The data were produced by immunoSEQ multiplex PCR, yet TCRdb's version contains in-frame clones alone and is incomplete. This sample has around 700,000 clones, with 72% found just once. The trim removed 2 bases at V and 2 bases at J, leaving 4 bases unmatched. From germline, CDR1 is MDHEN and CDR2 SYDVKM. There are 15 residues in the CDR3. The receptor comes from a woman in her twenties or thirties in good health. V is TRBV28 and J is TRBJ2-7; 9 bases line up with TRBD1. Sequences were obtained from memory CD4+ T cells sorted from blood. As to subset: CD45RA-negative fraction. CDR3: CASSLGGQGTYEQYF. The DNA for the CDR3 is TGTGCCAGCAGTTTAGGGGGACAGGGCACCTACGAGCAGTACTTC.